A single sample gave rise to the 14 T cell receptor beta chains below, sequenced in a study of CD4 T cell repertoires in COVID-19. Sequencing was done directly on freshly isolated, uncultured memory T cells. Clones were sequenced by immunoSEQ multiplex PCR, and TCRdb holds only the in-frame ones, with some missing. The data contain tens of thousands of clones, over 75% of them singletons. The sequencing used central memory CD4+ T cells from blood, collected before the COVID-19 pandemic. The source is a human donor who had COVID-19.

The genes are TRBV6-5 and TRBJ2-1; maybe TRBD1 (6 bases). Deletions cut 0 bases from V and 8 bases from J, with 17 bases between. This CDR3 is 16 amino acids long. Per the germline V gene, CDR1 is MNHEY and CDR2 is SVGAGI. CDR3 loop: CASSYSSGVRSDEQFF. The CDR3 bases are TGTGCCAGCAGTTACTCGTCAGGGGTAAGAAGCGATGAGCAGTTCTTC.

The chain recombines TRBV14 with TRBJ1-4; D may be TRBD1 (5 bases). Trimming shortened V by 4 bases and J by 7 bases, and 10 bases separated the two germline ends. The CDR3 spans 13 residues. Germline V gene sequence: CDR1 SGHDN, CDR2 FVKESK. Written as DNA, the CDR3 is TGTGCCAGCAGCCGCGGGGGAGGTGAAAAACTGTTTTTT. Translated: CASSRGGGEKLFF.

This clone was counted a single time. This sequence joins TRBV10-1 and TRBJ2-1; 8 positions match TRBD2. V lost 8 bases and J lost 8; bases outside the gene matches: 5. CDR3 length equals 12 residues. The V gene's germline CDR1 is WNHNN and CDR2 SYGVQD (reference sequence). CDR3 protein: CASGPSGYEQFF. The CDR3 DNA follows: TGCGCCAGCGGGCCTAGCGGGTATGAGCAGTTCTTC.

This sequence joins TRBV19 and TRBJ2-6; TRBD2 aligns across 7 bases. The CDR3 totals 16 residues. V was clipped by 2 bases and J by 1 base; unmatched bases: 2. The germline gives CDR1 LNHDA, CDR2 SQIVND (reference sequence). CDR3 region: CASSISGGSGANVLTF. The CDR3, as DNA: TGTGCCAGTAGTATATCGGGAGGATCTGGGGCCAACGTCCTGACTTTC.

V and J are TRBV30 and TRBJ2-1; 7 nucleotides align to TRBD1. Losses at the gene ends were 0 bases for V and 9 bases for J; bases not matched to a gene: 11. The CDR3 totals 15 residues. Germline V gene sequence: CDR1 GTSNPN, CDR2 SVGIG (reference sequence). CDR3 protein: CAWSVPGQETLEQFF. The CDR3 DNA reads TGTGCCTGGAGTGTACCCGGACAGGAAACCCTTGAGCAGTTCTTC.

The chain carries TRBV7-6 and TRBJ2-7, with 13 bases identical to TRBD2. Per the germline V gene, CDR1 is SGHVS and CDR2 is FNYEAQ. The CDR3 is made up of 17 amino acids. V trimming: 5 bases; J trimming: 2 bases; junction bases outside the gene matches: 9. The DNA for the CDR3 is TGTGCCAGCAGCCCAAGACTAGCGGGGGGTCCCACCTACGAGCAGTACTTC. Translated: CASSPRLAGGPTYEQYF. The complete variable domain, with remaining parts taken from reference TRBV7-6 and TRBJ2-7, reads GAGVSQSPRYKVTKRGQDVALRCDPISGHVSLYWYRQALGQGPEFLTYFNYEAQQDKSGLPNDRFSAERPEGSISTLTIQRTEQRDSAMYRCASSPRLAGGPTYEQYFGPGTRLTVT.

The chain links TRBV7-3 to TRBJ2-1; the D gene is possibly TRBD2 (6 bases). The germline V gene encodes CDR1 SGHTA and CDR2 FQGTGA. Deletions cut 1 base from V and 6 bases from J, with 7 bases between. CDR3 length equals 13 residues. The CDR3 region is CASSLIGGNEQFF. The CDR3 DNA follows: TGTGCCAGCAGCTTAATCGGGGGCAATGAGCAGTTCTTC.

CDR3 bases: TGTGCTAGTGGTAGCCGGGACAGGGTGTACGAGCAGTACTTC. It translates to CASGSRDRVYEQYF. The chain joins TRBV12-5 to TRBJ2-7, with 9 bases aligning to TRBD1. With 5 bases clipped from V and 4 bases from J, the junction kept 6 bases outside the gene matches. The CDR3 has 14 amino acids. Germline CDR1 LGHNT, CDR2 FRNRAP.

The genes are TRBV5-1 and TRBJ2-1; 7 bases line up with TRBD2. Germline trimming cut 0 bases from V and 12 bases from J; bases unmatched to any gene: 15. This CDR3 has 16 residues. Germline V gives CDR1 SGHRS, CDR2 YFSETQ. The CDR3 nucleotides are TGCGCCAGCAGCTTGGGGGCGGGGGACTCTACCGGGGGGCAGTTCTTC. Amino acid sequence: CASSLGAGDSTGGQFF.

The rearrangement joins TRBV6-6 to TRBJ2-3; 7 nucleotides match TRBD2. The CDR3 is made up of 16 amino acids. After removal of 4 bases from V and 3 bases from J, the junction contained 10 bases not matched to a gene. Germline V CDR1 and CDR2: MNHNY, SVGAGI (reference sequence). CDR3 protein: CASSLSLLAVTDTQYF. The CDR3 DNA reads TGTGCCAGCAGTTTGAGCCTCCTAGCGGTTACAGATACGCAGTATTTT.

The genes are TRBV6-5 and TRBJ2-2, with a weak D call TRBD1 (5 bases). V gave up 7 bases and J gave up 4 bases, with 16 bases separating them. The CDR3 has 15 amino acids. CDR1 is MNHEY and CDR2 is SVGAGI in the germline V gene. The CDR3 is CASTIIGRATGELFF. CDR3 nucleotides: TGTGCCAGCACTATTATCGGCAGGGCCACCGGGGAGCTGTTTTTT.

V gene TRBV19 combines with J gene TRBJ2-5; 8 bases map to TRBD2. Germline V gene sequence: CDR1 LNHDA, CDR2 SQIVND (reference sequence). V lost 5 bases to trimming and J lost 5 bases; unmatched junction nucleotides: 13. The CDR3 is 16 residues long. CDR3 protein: CASSPTGGATGETQYF. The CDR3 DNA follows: TGTGCCAGTAGTCCCACCGGGGGGGCGACGGGGGAGACCCAGTACTTC.

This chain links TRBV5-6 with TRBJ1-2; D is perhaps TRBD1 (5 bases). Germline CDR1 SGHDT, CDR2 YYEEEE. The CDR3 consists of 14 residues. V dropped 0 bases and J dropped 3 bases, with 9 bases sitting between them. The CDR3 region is CASSLGRADYGYTF. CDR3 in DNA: TGTGCCAGCAGCTTGGGCAGGGCAGACTATGGCTACACCTTC.

The CDR3 sequence is CASGGQTYEQYF. The DNA for the CDR3 is TGTGCCAGCGGGGGACAGACGTACGAGCAGTACTTC. V and J are TRBV2 and TRBJ2-7, with 7 bases that match TRBD1. The germline CDR1 and CDR2 sequences are SNHLY and FYNNEI. This CDR3 is built from 12 residues. Trimming cost V 8 bases and J 4 bases; bases outside gene matches: 5.